This TCR beta chain was sequenced during a study of control samples from healthy donors and cancer patients. TCRdb keeps only in-frame clones here, not all; method: immunoSEQ multiplex PCR. The sample contains 150,000 or so clones, roughly 93% of which appear only once. Germline V lookup: CDR1 MDHEN, CDR2 SYDVKM. The length of the CDR3 is 14 residues. The ends lost 3 bases at V and 4 bases at J; junction bases unmatched: 6. J is TRBJ2-7 and V is TRBV28, with 7 positions matching TRBD2. The source is a man between 18 and 35 years old in good health. Sequenced sample: blood. The CDR3: CASSFVASGYEQYF. CDR3 DNA sequence: TGTGCCAGCAGTTTTGTGGCTAGCGGATACGAGCAGTACTTC.